This T cell receptor beta chain was recovered during a study of T-cell reconstitution after alpha-beta-depleted transplantation in children. TCRbeta library construction was performed incorporating unique molecular identifiers. TCRdb reanalysed the PCR reads using MiXCR and keeps one entry per CDR3 protein. The sample yields almost 600,000 distinct CDR3 sequences, 27% seen once. This clonotype came up a few times. Its matching antigen is unknown. V lost 5 bases to trimming and J lost 8 bases; unmatched junction nucleotides: 10. This CDR3 region has 14 residues. CDR1 is SQVTM, CDR2 ANQGSEA, per germline. Regarding the study as a whole: Most T-cell counts and diversity one year after the transplant came from T cells that were newly produced. Reported findings indicate that, about two months after transplant, alpha-beta T cells came from several hundred expanded clones, which were derived from non-depleted graft cells. Surviving recipient T cells and thymic progenitors produced the high day-60 TCRbeta diversity seen in some patients.

The sample in question was PBMCs, obtained before TCRalphabeta/CD19-depleted stem cell transplant. This clonotype was obtained from a boy less than two years old with Wiskott-Aldrich syndrome, due to receive a stem cell transplant. The V and J genes are TRBV29-1 and TRBJ2-1, with 9 bases aligning to TRBD2. CDR3 coding DNA: TGCAGCGTTTGGGGACTAGCTGGAGGATATGAGCAGTTCTTC. Its protein is CSVWGLAGGYEQFF.